This is a list of T cell receptor beta chains from one sample in a study of cytomegalovirus exposure and HLA in healthy donors. Sequencing used immunoSEQ multiplex PCR; TCRdb keeps in-frame clones, though not all of them. The table has about 100,000 clones, around two thirds seen once; the top ten hold 3% to 4%. What was sequenced was PBMCs. These receptors were obtained from a man aged 25 to 40 in good health and CMV-seropositive. Each CDR3 is given with its conserved first and last residue. Fields, in order: V gene, J gene, clone size, D gene, CDR3 DNA, CDR3 protein. A D gene is named only where the DNA matches it firmly. Clone size is not always given. Where it is, it says once, few, many or a class for expanded clones.

V gene: TRBV13
J gene: TRBJ2-2
clone size: NA
D gene: NA
CDR3 DNA: TGTGCCAGCAGCTTAGGGAGGTACACCGGGGAGCTGTTTTTT
CDR3 protein: CASSLGRYTGELFF

V gene: TRBV19
J gene: TRBJ1-5
clone size: NA
D gene: NA
CDR3 DNA: TGTGCCAGTAGTGCCCTAAAGCGGCCCCAGCATTTT
CDR3 protein: CASSALKRPQHF

V gene: TRBV20-1
J gene: TRBJ1-2
clone size: NA
D gene: NA
CDR3 DNA: TGCAGTGCTACTGGACAGTATGGCTACACCTTC
CDR3 protein: CSATGQYGYTF

V gene: TRBV6-6
J gene: TRBJ1-1
clone size: NA
D gene: TRBD1
CDR3 DNA: TGTGCCAGCATCGACAGGGGGGCGAACACTGAAGCTTTCTTT
CDR3 protein: CASIDRGANTEAFF

V gene: TRBV7-9
J gene: TRBJ2-1
clone size: few
D gene: TRBD2
CDR3 DNA: TGTGCCAGCAGCCCTACTAGCGGGGGGGGATCGGATGAGCAGTTCTTC
CDR3 protein: CASSPTSGGGSDEQFF

V gene: TRBV5-5
J gene: TRBJ2-5
clone size: NA
D gene: NA
CDR3 DNA: TGTGCCAGCAGTAATCAAAACAGGGTAGAGACCCAGTACTTC
CDR3 protein: CASSNQNRVETQYF

V gene: TRBV19
J gene: TRBJ1-5
clone size: few
D gene: NA
CDR3 DNA: TGTGCCAGTAGTGACTGGATTAGCAATCAGCCCCAGCATTTT
CDR3 protein: CASSDWISNQPQHF

V gene: TRBV7-2
J gene: TRBJ2-7
clone size: few
D gene: NA
CDR3 DNA: TGTGCCAGCAGCCCCAATGGACTGGTCTACGAGCAGTACTTC
CDR3 protein: CASSPNGLVYEQYF

V gene: TRBV5-1
J gene: TRBJ2-7
clone size: few
D gene: NA
CDR3 DNA: TGCGCCAGCAGCCCCGTCGGGGGTTTCTACGAGCAGTACTTC
CDR3 protein: CASSPVGGFYEQYF

V gene: TRBV4-2
J gene: TRBJ2-3
clone size: few
D gene: TRBD2
CDR3 DNA: TGTGCCAGCAGCCTCGGGACTAGCGGGGGGGGACGCACAGATACGCAGTATTTT
CDR3 protein: CASSLGTSGGGRTDTQYF

V gene: TRBV14
J gene: TRBJ1-2
clone size: NA
D gene: NA
CDR3 DNA: TGTGCCAGCAGCCAAGATCCATCAGGGGATCCCTATGGCTACACCTTC
CDR3 protein: CASSQDPSGDPYGYTF

V gene: TRBV2
J gene: TRBJ2-7
clone size: NA
D gene: NA
CDR3 DNA: TGTGCCAGCAATCCAACTAGCTCTCAGGGAGAGCAGTACTTC
CDR3 protein: CASNPTSSQGEQYF

V gene: TRBV5-1
J gene: TRBJ2-1
clone size: few
D gene: TRBD2
CDR3 DNA: TGCGCCAGCAGCTTGGCCGTAGCGGGGACGGATGAGCAGTTCTTC
CDR3 protein: CASSLAVAGTDEQFF

V gene: TRBV7-9
J gene: TRBJ2-5
clone size: few
D gene: TRBD2
CDR3 DNA: TGTGCCAGCAGCTCCCCGCGGTCGGGGGGGGAGACCCAGTACTTC
CDR3 protein: CASSSPRSGGETQYF

V gene: TRBV15
J gene: TRBJ2-7
clone size: NA
D gene: NA
CDR3 DNA: TGTGCCACCAGCAGAGATGGGGCCACGACCTACGAGCAGTACTTC
CDR3 protein: CATSRDGATTYEQYF

V gene: TRBV9
J gene: TRBJ2-5
clone size: once
D gene: TRBD2
CDR3 DNA: TGTGCCAGCAGCGTAGTAGGGTGGAACGGGGGGGCCCAGTACTTC
CDR3 protein: CASSVVGWNGGAQYF

V gene: TRBV11-3
J gene: TRBJ2-5
clone size: NA
D gene: TRBD1
CDR3 DNA: TGTGCCAGCAGCCTCTCCGGGACAGGGGGCGTGGAGACCCAGTACTTC
CDR3 protein: CASSLSGTGGVETQYF

V gene: TRBV2
J gene: TRBJ2-5
clone size: NA
D gene: TRBD2
CDR3 DNA: TGTGCCAGCAGGGTAGCGGGGGTGTACCAAGAGACCCAGTACTTC
CDR3 protein: CASRVAGVYQETQYF

V gene: TRBV5-1
J gene: TRBJ2-1
clone size: NA
D gene: TRBD2
CDR3 DNA: TGCGCCAGCAGGCCTAGCGGGGGGAATGAGCAGTTCTTC
CDR3 protein: CASRPSGGNEQFF

V gene: TRBV4-1
J gene: TRBJ1-1
clone size: once
D gene: TRBD1
CDR3 DNA: TGCGCCAGCAGCCAGACGAAAAGGGACAGGGGATACACTGAAGCTTTCTTT
CDR3 protein: CASSQTKRDRGYTEAFF

V gene: TRBV30
J gene: TRBJ2-2
clone size: NA
D gene: NA
CDR3 DNA: TGTGCCTGGAGGAGACAGGTGGCCGGGGAGCTGTTTTTT
CDR3 protein: CAWRRQVAGELFF

V gene: TRBV10-3
J gene: TRBJ1-2
clone size: NA
D gene: NA
CDR3 DNA: TGTGCCATCAGTGATGCGGGAGAGGGCTATGGCTACACCTTC
CDR3 protein: CAISDAGEGYGYTF

V gene: TRBV4-1
J gene: TRBJ2-7
clone size: few
D gene: NA
CDR3 DNA: TGCGCCAGCAGCCAAGATCTGACAGCTAATGCCTACGAGCAGTACTTC
CDR3 protein: CASSQDLTANAYEQYF

V gene: TRBV19
J gene: TRBJ1-6
clone size: NA
D gene: TRBD1
CDR3 DNA: TGTGCCAGTAGTATGACAGGGTTTTTCTCTTCACCCCTCCACTTT
CDR3 protein: CASSMTGFFSSPLHF

V gene: TRBV7-2
J gene: TRBJ2-3
clone size: NA
D gene: TRBD2
CDR3 DNA: TGTGCCAGCAGCCTCGGACTAGCAGCAGATACGCAGTATTTT
CDR3 protein: CASSLGLAADTQYF

V gene: TRBV7-2
J gene: TRBJ2-5
clone size: once
D gene: TRBD2
CDR3 DNA: TGTGCCAGCAGCTTAGTACTAGCGGGCCTGACCCAGTACTTC
CDR3 protein: CASSLVLAGLTQYF

V gene: TRBV5-8
J gene: TRBJ2-3
clone size: NA
D gene: TRBD2
CDR3 DNA: TGTGCCAGCAGCTCAGAGCGGGGAGGATCGCAGTATTTT
CDR3 protein: CASSSERGGSQYF

V gene: TRBV5-1
J gene: TRBJ2-7
clone size: once
D gene: NA
CDR3 DNA: TGCGCCAGCAGGGACAGTAGCTCCTACGAGCAGTACTTC
CDR3 protein: CASRDSSSYEQYF

V gene: TRBV28
J gene: TRBJ1-2
clone size: medium-sized
D gene: NA
CDR3 DNA: TGTGCCAGCAGTTTTGTTTCTGTCTATGGCTACACCTTC
CDR3 protein: CASSFVSVYGYTF

V gene: TRBV19
J gene: TRBJ2-7
clone size: NA
D gene: NA
CDR3 DNA: TGTGCCAGTAGTTTGGCGGCAGGGTATAACGAGCAGTACTTC
CDR3 protein: CASSLAAGYNEQYF

V gene: TRBV2
J gene: TRBJ1-2
clone size: NA
D gene: NA
CDR3 DNA: TGTGCCGGATCGGAGGACAGTTATGGCTACACCTTC
CDR3 protein: CAGSEDSYGYTF

V gene: TRBV10-3
J gene: TRBJ2-7
clone size: NA
D gene: TRBD1
CDR3 DNA: TGTGCCATCAGAACCGACAGGGGGCGTTACGAGCAGTACTTC
CDR3 protein: CAIRTDRGRYEQYF

V gene: TRBV10-3
J gene: TRBJ2-6
clone size: NA
D gene: NA
CDR3 DNA: TGTGACATCAGTGAGTTACGTAGTTCTGGGGCCAACGTCCTGACTTTC
CDR3 protein: CDISELRSSGANVLTF

V gene: TRBV6-1
J gene: TRBJ1-1
clone size: NA
D gene: NA
CDR3 DNA: TGTGCCAGCAGTGAGCGGAACTCGAACACTGAAGCTTTCTTT
CDR3 protein: CASSERNSNTEAFF

V gene: TRBV7-8
J gene: TRBJ2-3
clone size: NA
D gene: NA
CDR3 DNA: TGTGCCAGCAGTCGCGCCGGGACTTCTAAGGCTAGCACAGATACGCAGTATTTT
CDR3 protein: CASSRAGTSKASTDTQYF

V gene: TRBV11-3
J gene: TRBJ2-7
clone size: NA
D gene: NA
CDR3 DNA: TGTGCCAGCAGTTCGTGGTCGGGGGGCTTAGGAGACGAGCAGTACTTC
CDR3 protein: CASSSWSGGLGDEQYF

V gene: TRBV6-6
J gene: TRBJ2-7
clone size: NA
D gene: NA
CDR3 DNA: TGTGCCAGCATCCAGGGTGGAGCAATCCACGAGCAGTACTTC
CDR3 protein: CASIQGGAIHEQYF

V gene: TRBV6-1
J gene: TRBJ2-1
clone size: few
D gene: NA
CDR3 DNA: TGTGCCAGCAGTGGAGGAGGGGAGGACAATGAGCAGTTCTTC
CDR3 protein: CASSGGGEDNEQFF

V gene: TRBV7-6
J gene: TRBJ2-7
clone size: NA
D gene: NA
CDR3 DNA: TGTGCCAGCAGCAGACCCGGGGACGAGCAGTACTTC
CDR3 protein: CASSRPGDEQYF

V gene: TRBV19
J gene: TRBJ2-3
clone size: NA
D gene: NA
CDR3 DNA: TGTGCCAGTAGTATAACCCTTGAGGATACGCAGTATTTT
CDR3 protein: CASSITLEDTQYF

V gene: TRBV11-2
J gene: TRBJ2-1
clone size: few
D gene: TRBD2
CDR3 DNA: TGTGCCAGCAGCACCTTTCTAGCGGGGGGGCCGAATGAGCAGTTCTTC
CDR3 protein: CASSTFLAGGPNEQFF

V gene: TRBV11-2
J gene: TRBJ1-2
clone size: NA
D gene: TRBD1
CDR3 DNA: TGTGCCAGCAGCTTAGATGCTGGGACAGGGGTTTATGGCTACACCTTC
CDR3 protein: CASSLDAGTGVYGYTF

V gene: TRBV27
J gene: TRBJ1-6
clone size: NA
D gene: TRBD1
CDR3 DNA: TGTGCCAGCAGTAGACAGGGGCTAACTAACCGATTCTATTCACCCCTCCACTTT
CDR3 protein: CASSRQGLTNRFYSPLHF

V gene: TRBV5-1
J gene: TRBJ1-1
clone size: NA
D gene: TRBD1
CDR3 DNA: TGCGCCAGCAGCGCGGGACAGGGGTGGGGGAACACTGAAGCTTTCTTT
CDR3 protein: CASSAGQGWGNTEAFF

V gene: TRBV4-1
J gene: TRBJ2-6
clone size: NA
D gene: NA
CDR3 DNA: TGCGCCAGCAGACACATTCTTTCGAGGGCTGGGGCCAACGTCCTGACTTTC
CDR3 protein: CASRHILSRAGANVLTF

V gene: TRBV6-1
J gene: TRBJ1-2
clone size: NA
D gene: TRBD1
CDR3 DNA: TGTGCCAGCACCTTGGGACAGCACTATGGCTACACCTTC
CDR3 protein: CASTLGQHYGYTF